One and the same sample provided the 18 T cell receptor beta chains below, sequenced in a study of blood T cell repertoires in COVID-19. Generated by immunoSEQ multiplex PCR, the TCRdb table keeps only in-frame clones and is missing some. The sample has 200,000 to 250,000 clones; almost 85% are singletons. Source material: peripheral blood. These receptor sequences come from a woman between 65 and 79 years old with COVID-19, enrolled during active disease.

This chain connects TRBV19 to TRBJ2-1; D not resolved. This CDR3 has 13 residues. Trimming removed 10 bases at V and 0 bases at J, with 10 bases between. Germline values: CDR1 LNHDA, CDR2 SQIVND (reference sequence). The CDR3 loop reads CATSGSSYNEQFF. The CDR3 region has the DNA TGTGCCACCTCCGGTAGCTCCTACAATGAGCAGTTCTTC.

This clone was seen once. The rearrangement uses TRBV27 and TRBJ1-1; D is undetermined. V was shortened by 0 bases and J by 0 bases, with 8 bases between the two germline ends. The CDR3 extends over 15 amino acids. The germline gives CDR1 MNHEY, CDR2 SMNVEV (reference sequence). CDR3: CASSLSSAVNTEAFF. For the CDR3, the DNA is TGTGCCAGCAGTTTATCGAGCGCGGTGAACACTGAAGCTTTCTTT.

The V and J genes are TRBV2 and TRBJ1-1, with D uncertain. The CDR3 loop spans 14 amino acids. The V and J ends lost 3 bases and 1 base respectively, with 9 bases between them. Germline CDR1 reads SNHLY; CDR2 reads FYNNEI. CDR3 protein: CASSDYSTNTEAFF. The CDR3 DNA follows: TGTGCCAGCAGTGATTACAGTACGAACACTGAAGCTTTCTTT.

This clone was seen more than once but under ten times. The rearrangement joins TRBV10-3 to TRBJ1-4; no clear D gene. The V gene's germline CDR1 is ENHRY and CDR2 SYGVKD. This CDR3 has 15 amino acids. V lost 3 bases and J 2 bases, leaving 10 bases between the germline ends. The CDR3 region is CAISEAEATNEKLFF. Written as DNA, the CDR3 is TGTGCCATCAGTGAAGCCGAAGCCACTAATGAAAAACTGTTTTTT.

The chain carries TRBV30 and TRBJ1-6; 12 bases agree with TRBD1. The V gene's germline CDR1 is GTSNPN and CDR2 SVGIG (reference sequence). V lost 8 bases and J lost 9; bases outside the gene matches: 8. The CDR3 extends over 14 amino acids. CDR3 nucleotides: TGTGCCAGTTCCGGGACAGGGGGCGGTTCACCCCTCCACTTT. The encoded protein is CASSGTGGGSPLHF.

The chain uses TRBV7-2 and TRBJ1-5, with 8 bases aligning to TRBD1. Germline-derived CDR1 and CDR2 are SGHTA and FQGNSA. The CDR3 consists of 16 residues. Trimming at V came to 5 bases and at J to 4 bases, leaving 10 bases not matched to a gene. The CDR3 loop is CASSRTGPAGNQPQHF. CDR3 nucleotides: TGTGCCAGCAGCCGGACAGGGCCCGCAGGGAATCAGCCCCAGCATTTT. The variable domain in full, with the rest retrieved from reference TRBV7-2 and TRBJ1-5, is GAGVSQSPSNKVTEKGKDVELRCDPISGHTALYWYRQSLGQGLEFLIYFQGNSAPDKSGLPSDRFSAERTGGSVSTLTIQRTQQEDSAVYLCASSRTGPAGNQPQHFGDGTRLSIL.

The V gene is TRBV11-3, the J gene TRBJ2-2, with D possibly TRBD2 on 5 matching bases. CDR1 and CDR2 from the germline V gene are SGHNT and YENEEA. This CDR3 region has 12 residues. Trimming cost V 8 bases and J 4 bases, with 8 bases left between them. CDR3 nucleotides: TGTGCCAGCTCGGCGGGCACCGGGGAGCTGTTTTTT. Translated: CASSAGTGELFF.

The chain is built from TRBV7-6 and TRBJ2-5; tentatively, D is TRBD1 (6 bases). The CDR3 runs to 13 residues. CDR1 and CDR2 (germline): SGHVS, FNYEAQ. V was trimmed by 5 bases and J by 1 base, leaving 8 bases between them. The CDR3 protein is CASSVQGQETQYF. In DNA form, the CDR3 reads TGTGCCAGCAGCGTACAGGGCCAAGAGACCCAGTACTTC.

Written as DNA, the CDR3 is TGTGCCAGCAGTTACTCGATGGTGAAGGGGAACTATGGCTACACCTTC. Translating it yields CASSYSMVKGNYGYTF. The J gene is TRBJ1-2, the V gene TRBV6-6; perhaps TRBD1 as D (5 bases). The CDR3 totals 16 residues. Trimming cost V 0 bases and J 2 bases, with 13 bases left between them. CDR1 and CDR2 from the germline V gene are MNHNY and SVGAGI (reference sequence).

CDR3 sequence: CASSWGRDYGYTF. CDR3 in DNA: TGTGCCAGCAGTTGGGGCAGGGACTATGGCTACACCTTC. V and J are TRBV12-3 or TRBV12-4 and TRBJ1-2, with D perhaps TRBD1 (5 bases). Trimming stripped 4 bases from V and 3 bases from J, with 9 bases between. The CDR3 is 13 residues long.

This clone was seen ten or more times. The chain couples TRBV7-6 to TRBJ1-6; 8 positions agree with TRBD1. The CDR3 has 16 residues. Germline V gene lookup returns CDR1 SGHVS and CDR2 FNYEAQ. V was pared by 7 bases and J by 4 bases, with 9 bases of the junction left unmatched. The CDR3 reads CASTQGAKDYNSPLHF. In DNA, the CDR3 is TGTGCCAGCACCCAGGGGGCGAAGGATTATAATTCACCCCTCCACTTT.

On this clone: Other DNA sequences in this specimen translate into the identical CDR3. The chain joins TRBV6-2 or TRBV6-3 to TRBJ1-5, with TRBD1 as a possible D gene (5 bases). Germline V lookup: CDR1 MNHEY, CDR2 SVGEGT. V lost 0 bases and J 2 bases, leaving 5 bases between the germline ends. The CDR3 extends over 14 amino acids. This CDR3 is CASSYSGGNQPQHF. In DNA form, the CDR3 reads TGTGCCAGCAGTTACTCAGGGGGCAATCAGCCCCAGCATTTT.

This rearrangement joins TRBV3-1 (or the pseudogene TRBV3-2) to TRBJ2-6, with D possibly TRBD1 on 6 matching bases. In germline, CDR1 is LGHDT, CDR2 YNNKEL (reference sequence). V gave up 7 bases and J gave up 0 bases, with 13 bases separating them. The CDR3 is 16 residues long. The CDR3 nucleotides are TGTGCCAGCATGACGACAGGCCGCTCTGGGGCCAACGTCCTGACTTTC. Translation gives CASMTTGRSGANVLTF.

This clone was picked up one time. The CDR3 DNA is TGTGCCAGCTCACCAACTGCGGGTTTATTAGCGAACTATGGCTACACCTTC. Translation: CASSPTAGLLANYGYTF. The chain joins TRBV18 to TRBJ1-2; D remains unclear. This CDR3 has 17 residues. Germline CDR1 and CDR2: KGHSH and LQKENI. Trimming removed 2 bases at V and 2 bases at J, with 18 bases between.

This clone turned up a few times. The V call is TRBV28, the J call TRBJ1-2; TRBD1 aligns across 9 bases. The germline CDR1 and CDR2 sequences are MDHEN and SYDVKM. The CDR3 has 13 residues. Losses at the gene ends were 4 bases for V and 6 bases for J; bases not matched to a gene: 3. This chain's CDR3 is CASSSQGADGYTF. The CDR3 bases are TGTGCCAGCAGTTCACAGGGGGCAGATGGCTACACCTTC.

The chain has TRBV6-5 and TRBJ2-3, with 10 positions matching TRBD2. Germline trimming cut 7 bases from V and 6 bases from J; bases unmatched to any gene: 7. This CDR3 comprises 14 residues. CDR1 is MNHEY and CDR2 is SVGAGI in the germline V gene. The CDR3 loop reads CASTALAGVDTQYF. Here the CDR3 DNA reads TGTGCCAGCACTGCCCTAGCGGGAGTCGATACGCAGTATTTT.

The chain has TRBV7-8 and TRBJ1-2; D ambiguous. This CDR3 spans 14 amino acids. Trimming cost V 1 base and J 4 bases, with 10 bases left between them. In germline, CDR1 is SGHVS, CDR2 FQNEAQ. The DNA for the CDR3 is TGTGCCAGCAGCTTAGAGCCGGGTCGCTATGGCTACACCTTC. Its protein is CASSLEPGRYGYTF. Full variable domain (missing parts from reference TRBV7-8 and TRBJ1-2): GAGVSQSPRYKVAKRGQDVALRCDPISGHVSLFWYQQALGQGPEFLTYFQNEAQLDKSGLPSDRFFAERPEGSVSTLKIQRTQQEDSAVYLCASSLEPGRYGYTFGSGTRLTVV.

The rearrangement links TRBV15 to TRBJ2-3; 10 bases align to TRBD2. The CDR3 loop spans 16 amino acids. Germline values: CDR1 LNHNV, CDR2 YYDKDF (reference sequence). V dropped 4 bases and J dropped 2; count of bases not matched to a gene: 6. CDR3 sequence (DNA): TGTGCCACCAGCATCTTAGCGGGGGGAACCACAGATACGCAGTATTTT. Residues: CATSILAGGTTDTQYF.